The T cell receptor beta chain described here comes from a study of blood T cell repertoires in COVID-19. Turning to the study itself: Whether acute or convalescent, the COVID-19 samples came from the United States, Italy and Spain. Sample material is recorded as cDNA or gDNA derived from T cells, B-cell-depleted T cells, or PBMCs.

With 7 bases clipped from V and 7 bases from J, the junction kept 5 bases outside the gene matches. CDR1 is LNHDA and CDR2 is SQIVND in the germline V gene (reference sequence). The length of the CDR3 is 14 residues. In the study's own analysis: Nucleated cell number was recorded as an estimate derived from reference gene primer amplification. TCRdb's table, derived via immunoSEQ multiplex PCR, lists solely in-frame clones and lacks some. That table supplies the V and J calls and clone size; D and trimming were determined from the DNA. The sample lists some 700,000 clones; 75% to 90% were seen once. V is TRBV19 and J is TRBJ1-6, with 9 bases fitting TRBD1. The TCR sequence derives from a woman between 18 and 30 years old with acute or convalescent COVID-19. Sequenced: peripheral blood. The CDR3 loop reads CASNTGQGNSPLHF. Written as DNA, the CDR3 is TGTGCCAGTAATACGGGACAGGGAAATTCACCCCTCCACTTT.